A selection of T cell receptor beta chains follows, all from one sample in a study of T-cell reconstitution after alpha-beta-depleted transplantation in children. TCRdb analysed the PCR reads with MiXCR anew, one entry per CDR3 protein. Among some 530,000 distinct CDR3 sequences listed, around 12% were seen once. Sequencing used PBMCs from the stem cell graft donor, obtained from the stem cell graft. Receptors were obtained from a human donor who donated a stem cell graft to a child with combined immunodeficiency. Each CDR3 is given with its conserved first and last residue. The D gene is left open where the match is weak. Size is stated for part of the rows, as once, few or many counts, or as a class when the clone is expanded.

D: NA; V: TRBV12-5; size: NA; J: TRBJ2-2; CDR3: CASGFPGLTNTGELFF; DNA: TGTGCTAGTGGTTTCCCGGGACTGACGAACACCGGGGAGCTGTTTTTT
D: NA; V: TRBV27; size: few; J: TRBJ2-4; CDR3: CASSRDLGNIQYF; DNA: TGTGCCAGCAGTAGGGACTTGGGAAACATTCAGTACTTC
D: TRBD2; V: TRBV7-9; size: few; J: TRBJ2-1; CDR3: CASSPTSPQFF; DNA: TGTGCCAGCAGCCCGACTAGCCCGCAGTTCTTC
D: TRBD2; V: TRBV13; size: NA; J: TRBJ2-4; CDR3: CASSLGLAGEAKNIQYF; DNA: TGTGCCAGCAGCTTAGGACTAGCGGGAGAGGCCAAAAACATTCAGTACTTC
D: NA; V: TRBV20-1; size: many; J: TRBJ2-5; CDR3: CSAMGLTLETQYF; DNA: TGCAGTGCTATGGGTCTGACTCTAGAGACCCAGTACTTC
D: TRBD2; V: TRBV29-1; size: NA; J: TRBJ2-1; CDR3: CSASGRVGYNEQFF; DNA: TGCAGCGCTAGCGGGAGGGTAGGGTACAATGAGCAGTTCTTC
D: TRBD2; V: TRBV9; size: NA; J: TRBJ2-3; CDR3: CASSVGAGLAPTDTQYF; DNA: TGTGCCAGCAGCGTAGGGGCCGGACTAGCTCCCACAGATACGCAGTATTTT
D: TRBD1; V: TRBV12-3/TRBV12-4; size: few; J: TRBJ1-2; CDR3: CASSRRGRDYGYTF; DNA: TGTGCCAGCAGCCGGAGGGGGCGGGACTATGGCTACACCTTC
D: NA; V: TRBV29-1; size: few; J: TRBJ2-5; CDR3: CSVEGLAETYQETQYF; DNA: TGCAGCGTTGAAGGTCTGGCGGAGACGTACCAAGAGACCCAGTACTTC
D: NA; V: TRBV9; size: NA; J: TRBJ1-1; CDR3: CASSALTRGFNTDEAFF; DNA: TGTGCCAGCAGCGCCCTAACGAGGGGCTTTAACACTGATGAAGCTTTCTTT
D: NA; V: TRBV6-1; size: NA; J: TRBJ2-3; CDR3: CASMRGTDTQYF; DNA: TGTGCCAGCATGAGGGGCACAGATACGCAGTATTTT
D: NA; V: TRBV6-1; size: few; J: TRBJ1-5; CDR3: CASREGRVGEPQHF; DNA: TGTGCCAGCAGGGAAGGCAGGGTCGGCGAGCCCCAGCATTTT
D: NA; V: TRBV10-3; size: many; J: TRBJ2-5; CDR3: CAISGRGETQYF; DNA: TGTGCCATCAGCGGGAGAGGAGAGACCCAGTACTTC
D: NA; V: TRBV29-1; size: few; J: TRBJ2-5; CDR3: CSVLVETQYF; DNA: TGCAGCGTTCTTGTAGAGACCCAGTACTTC
D: NA; V: TRBV5-5; size: NA; J: TRBJ2-5; CDR3: CASSFRDGRETQYF; DNA: TGTGCCAGCAGCTTCCGGGACGGACGAGAGACCCAGTACTTC
D: NA; V: TRBV7-2; size: NA; J: TRBJ2-4; CDR3: CASSLGVKRDPKNIQYF; DNA: TGTGCCAGCAGCTTAGGCGTTAAGAGGGACCCCAAAAACATTCAGTACTTC
D: NA; V: TRBV30; size: NA; J: TRBJ2-2; CDR3: CAWSGRSTGELFF; DNA: TGTGCCTGGAGTGGCCGTAGCACCGGGGAGCTGTTTTTT
D: TRBD2; V: TRBV7-2; size: once; J: TRBJ2-7; CDR3: CASSSERGRAYEQYF; DNA: TGTGCCAGCAGCTCGGAGCGGGGGAGGGCCTACGAGCAGTACTTC
D: NA; V: TRBV5-1; size: NA; J: TRBJ2-7; CDR3: CASSLAGPDYEQYF; DNA: TGCGCCAGCAGCTTGGCAGGGCCAGACTACGAGCAGTACTTC
D: NA; V: TRBV7-2; size: many; J: TRBJ2-2; CDR3: CASSLDGGARTGELFF; DNA: TGTGCCAGCAGCTTAGACGGCGGAGCGAGGACCGGGGAGCTGTTTTTT
D: NA; V: TRBV27; size: NA; J: TRBJ2-3; CDR3: CASSTPGHWKTDTQYF; DNA: TGTGCCAGCAGTACGCCGGGACACTGGAAGACAGATACGCAGTATTTT
D: TRBD2; V: TRBV10-3; size: NA; J: TRBJ2-7; CDR3: CAISPTAGGTYEQYF; DNA: TGTGCCATCAGCCCCACAGCGGGGGGTACCTACGAGCAGTACTTC
D: NA; V: TRBV5-1; size: NA; J: TRBJ1-2; CDR3: CASSIGTSDYGYTF; DNA: TGCGCCAGCAGCATCGGGACATCCGACTATGGCTACACCTTC
D: TRBD1; V: TRBV12-3/TRBV12-4; size: many; J: TRBJ2-7; CDR3: CASSQRTGSPGQYF; DNA: TGTGCCAGCAGCCAAAGGACAGGTTCTCCTGGGCAGTACTTC
D: NA; V: TRBV12-3/TRBV12-4; size: many; J: TRBJ2-3; CDR3: CASSFPGGETQYF; DNA: TGTGCCAGCAGTTTCCCGGGGGGCGAAACGCAGTATTTT
D: TRBD1; V: TRBV12-3/TRBV12-4; size: many; J: TRBJ1-2; CDR3: CASYLTGRYGYTF; DNA: TGTGCCAGCTATTTGACAGGGCGCTATGGCTACACCTTC
D: NA; V: TRBV15; size: few; J: TRBJ1-2; CDR3: CATSRVRDNVPYTF; DNA: TGTGCCACCAGCAGAGTAAGGGACAATGTTCCCTACACCTTC
D: TRBD2; V: TRBV7-2; size: NA; J: TRBJ2-5; CDR3: CASSSWTSGARVETQYF; DNA: TGTGCCAGCAGTTCGTGGACTAGCGGGGCCCGGGTTGAGACCCAGTACTTC
D: TRBD2; V: TRBV5-6; size: many; J: TRBJ2-2; CDR3: CASSLGTSGELFF; DNA: TGTGCCAGCAGCTTGGGGACTAGCGGGGAGCTGTTTTTT
D: TRBD1; V: TRBV5-1; size: NA; J: TRBJ1-2; CDR3: CASSPQSAGGGYGYTF; DNA: TGCGCCAGCAGCCCACAGTCGGCAGGGGGAGGCTATGGCTACACCTTC
D: NA; V: TRBV7-9; size: many; J: TRBJ2-7; CDR3: CASSSLPPGNEQYF; DNA: TGTGCCAGCAGCTCCCTCCCCCCAGGGAACGAGCAGTACTTC
D: TRBD2; V: TRBV7-3; size: NA; J: TRBJ2-3; CDR3: CASSLEAPGTSGLGDTQYF; DNA: TGTGCCAGCAGCTTGGAGGCACCCGGGACTAGCGGGCTAGGAGATACGCAGTATTTT
D: TRBD2; V: TRBV5-1; size: NA; J: TRBJ2-7; CDR3: CASSLTLTSGNSYEQYF; DNA: TGCGCCAGCAGCCTAACCCTGACTAGCGGGAACTCCTACGAGCAGTACTTC
D: TRBD1; V: TRBV12-3/TRBV12-4; size: few; J: TRBJ2-3; CDR3: CASNQQGRRGIDTQYF; DNA: TGTGCCAGCAACCAACAGGGGAGACGAGGGATAGATACGCAGTATTTT
D: NA; V: TRBV12-3/TRBV12-4; size: many; J: TRBJ2-3; CDR3: CASSLSTNSDTQYF; DNA: TGTGCCAGCAGTTTAAGCACTAACTCAGATACGCAGTATTTT
D: NA; V: TRBV12-3/TRBV12-4; size: NA; J: TRBJ2-7; CDR3: CASRPGLPATEQYF; DNA: TGTGCCAGCAGGCCGGGACTCCCCGCGACAGAGCAGTACTTC
D: NA; V: TRBV4-3; size: NA; J: TRBJ2-5; CDR3: CASSQDLGSNQETQYF; DNA: TGCGCCAGCAGCCAAGATTTAGGGAGCAACCAAGAGACCCAGTACTTC
D: NA; V: TRBV25-1; size: few; J: TRBJ1-1; CDR3: CASSDGYTEAFF; DNA: TGTGCCAGCAGTGACGGGTACACTGAAGCTTTCTTT
D: NA; V: TRBV13; size: many; J: TRBJ1-6; CDR3: CASSLGTHYNSPLHF; DNA: TGTGCCAGCAGCTTAGGGACACACTATAATTCACCCCTCCACTTT
D: NA; V: TRBV2; size: NA; J: TRBJ1-6; CDR3: CASSEEISYNSPLHF; DNA: TGTGCCAGCAGTGAAGAAATCTCCTATAATTCACCCCTCCACTTT
D: NA; V: TRBV5-8; size: few; J: TRBJ2-2; CDR3: CASTREPNTGELFF; DNA: TGTGCCAGCACCAGGGAACCGAACACCGGGGAGCTGTTTTTT
D: NA; V: TRBV6-2/TRBV6-3; size: few; J: TRBJ2-7; CDR3: CASGILGYSSYEQYF; DNA: TGTGCCAGCGGGATCCTAGGGTACAGCTCCTACGAGCAGTACTTC
D: NA; V: TRBV5-1; size: few; J: TRBJ2-1; CDR3: CASSLTPADSYNEQFF; DNA: TGCGCCAGCAGCTTGACCCCGGCGGACTCCTACAATGAGCAGTTCTTC
D: NA; V: TRBV12-3/TRBV12-4; size: few; J: TRBJ1-2; CDR3: CASSLWSTVGYTF; DNA: TGTGCCAGCAGTTTATGGAGTACCGTTGGCTACACCTTC
D: TRBD1; V: TRBV5-5; size: few; J: TRBJ2-7; CDR3: CASSLQGASEQYF; DNA: TGTGCCAGCAGCTTGCAGGGGGCGAGTGAGCAGTACTTC
D: NA; V: TRBV15; size: few; J: TRBJ2-6; CDR3: CATSRGNYPGANVLTF; DNA: TGTGCCACCAGCAGAGGGAATTACCCTGGGGCCAACGTCCTGACTTTC
D: TRBD1; V: TRBV6-2/TRBV6-3; size: NA; J: TRBJ1-5; CDR3: CASREQGESNQPQHF; DNA: TGTGCCAGCAGGGAACAGGGGGAAAGCAATCAGCCCCAGCATTTT